These 12 T cell receptor beta chains originate from one sample sequenced in a study of human CD8 memory T cell subsets. Construction of TCR beta libraries was accomplished by means of UMI-labeled 5' RACE. TCRdb reanalyzed the 5' RACE reads and collapses them to one entry per CDR3 protein, without DNA. This sample contains approximately 7,000 distinct CDR3 sequences. Sequences were obtained from CD8+ stem-like memory T cells (TSCM and TCM) sorted from PBMCs. As to subset: stem-like memory CD8 T cells (TSTEM), CCR7+ PD-1- TIGIT-. These receptors came from a human donor in good health.

CDR3 residues: CASSLTSGTGELFF. The chain joins TRBV12-3 or TRBV12-4 to TRBJ2-2; TCRdb reports TRBD2, a call that lacks DNA to check it against. The CDR3 is 14 residues long.

CDR3 protein: CASSLFSGRGTDTQYF. This sequence joins TRBV6-5 and TRBJ2-3; TCRdb's D call, TRBD2, is unchecked because there is no DNA. CDR1 is MNHEY and CDR2 is SVGAGI in the germline V gene. The CDR3 covers 16 residues.

The chain links TRBV6-5 to TRBJ2-4; TCRdb lists TRBD1, though no DNA is available to test this call. CDR1 and CDR2 from the germline V gene are MNHEY and SVGAGI. CDR3 length: 15 amino acids. The CDR3 sequence: CASSYSRENKNIQYF.

Measured by frequency, this clonotype is medium-sized (0.01 to 0.1%). This chain joins TRBV7-9 and TRBJ2-1; TCRdb's assignment of TRBD2 cannot be checked, as there is no DNA. Germline CDR1 SEHNR, CDR2 FQNEAQ (reference sequence). This CDR3 has 15 amino acids. The CDR3 is CASSDGTSAYNEQFF.

The chain employs TRBV29-1 and TRBJ1-2; absent DNA, TCRdb's TRBD1 call cannot be checked. The CDR3 loop spans 13 amino acids. Germline V gene lookup returns CDR1 SQVTM and CDR2 ANQGSEA. CDR3 loop: CSVERGQDYGYTF.

This clonotype counts as medium-sized (0.01 to 0.1%) by frequency. The V gene is TRBV5-1, the J gene TRBJ2-1; TCRdb lists TRBD2, though no DNA is available to test this call. CDR1 and CDR2 from the germline V gene are SGHRS and YFSETQ. The CDR3 runs 14 residues. The CDR3 reads CASSLAAGGNEQFF.

The chain combines TRBV11-2 with TRBJ2-7; TCRdb calls TRBD2, which cannot be checked without DNA. Germline-derived CDR1 and CDR2 are SGHAT and FQNNGV. This CDR3 is built from 15 residues. The CDR3 spells CASSLEASGINEQYF.

The gene calls are TRBV7-9 and TRBJ1-2. CDR1 SEHNR and CDR2 FQNEAQ come from the germline V gene (reference sequence). The CDR3 runs to 14 residues. The CDR3 here is CASSLAGGNYGYTF.

The chain combines TRBV11-2 with TRBJ1-3; no DNA is available, so the TRBD1 call from TCRdb remains unchecked. CDR1 SGHAT and CDR2 FQNNGV come from the germline V gene. CDR3 length: 16 residues. The CDR3 protein is CASSPMDRESGNTIYF. The full variable domain, its missing parts supplied by reference TRBV11-2 and TRBJ1-3, is EAGVAQSPRYKIIEKRQSVAFWCNPISGHATLYWYQQILGQGPKLLIQFQNNGVVDDSQLPKDRFSAERLKGVDSTLKIQPAKLEDSAVYLCASSPMDRESGNTIYFGEGSWLTVV.

V is TRBV19 and J is TRBJ1-1. CDR3 size: 14 residues. The germline V gene encodes CDR1 LNHDA and CDR2 SQIVND (reference sequence). The CDR3 sequence: CASVGQDYNTEAFF.

This chain connects TRBV20-1 to TRBJ2-1; TCRdb selects TRBD1, and the lack of DNA leaves this call unchecked. Germline values: CDR1 DFQATT, CDR2 SNEGSKA (reference sequence). This CDR3 spans 13 amino acids. The chain's CDR3 is CSARPPGRAEQFF.

The V and J genes are TRBV28 and TRBJ2-7; checking the TCRdb D call of TRBD2 is not possible without DNA. The germline V gene has CDR1 MDHEN and CDR2 SYDVKM. The CDR3 loop spans 14 amino acids. CDR3 sequence reads: CASSTRLAVYEQYF.